Listed here are 25 T cell receptor beta chains from one sample, sequenced in a study of T cells in women clearing cervical HPV infection. Some clones are missing from TCRdb's copy, which holds only in-frame ones; the method was immunoSEQ multiplex PCR. The listing contains about 35,000 clones. Sequencing was done on a sample of blood buffy coat. All receptors derive from a woman between 18 and 70 years old with a cervical HPV16 infection that either progressed to CIN3+ or cleared (not recorded which).

Concerning this clone: The DNA ends 3 residues before the CDR3 does, and the rest of the CDR3 is filled in from the germline J gene. This rearrangement joins TRBV5-6 to TRBJ2-2, with 8 bases that match TRBD1. Germline CDR1 SGHDT, CDR2 YYEEEE. This CDR3 has 15 residues. V was clipped by 5 bases and J by 7 bases; unmatched bases: 10. The sequenced CDR3 bases are TGTGCCAGCAGTGCCGGGACAGGAGGTGTCGGGGAG. This gives the protein CASSAGTGGVGE. The entire CDR3 protein reads CASSAGTGGVGELFF.

For this clone: The read terminates 3 residues ahead of where the CDR3 ends, so the germline J gene completes it. The J gene is TRBJ2-7, the V gene TRBV20-1; 7 positions agree with TRBD1. The ends lost 5 bases at V and 2 bases at J; junction bases unmatched: 6. This CDR3 region has 13 residues. In germline, CDR1 is DFQATT, CDR2 SNEGSKA (reference sequence). The CDR3 reads CSAQGQYTYEQYF. The covered CDR3 bases are TGCAGTGCTCAGGGACAGTACACCTACGAG.

CDR3 DNA (partial): TGCAGTGCTAGAGACCGTAGCGGGGGGGCAACAGATACG. Translation gives CSARDRSGGATDT. The CDR3 reads in full as CSARDRSGGATDTQYF. This chain uses TRBV20-1 with TRBJ2-3; 11 nucleotides agree with TRBD2. The read ends 3 residues before the CDR3 terminus; that terminus is restored from the germline J gene. Unmatched junction bases numbered 5, after V lost 0 bases and J lost 3 bases. Germline loops: CDR1 DFQATT, CDR2 SNEGSKA (reference sequence). The CDR3 runs 16 residues.

About this clone: The read falls 3 residues short of the CDR3 end, and the missing part is taken from the germline J gene. The gene calls are TRBV7-9 and TRBJ2-3, with TRBD1 as a possible D gene (5 bases). Germline lookup yields CDR1 SEHNR and CDR2 FQNEAQ (reference sequence). V lost 3 bases to trimming and J lost 1 base, with 11 bases between them. This CDR3 contains 15 residues. CDR3 bases read: TGTGCCAGCAGCTTCAAGCTAGGGGGCACAGATACG. Its translation is CASSFKLGGTDT. Given in full, the CDR3 is CASSFKLGGTDTQYF.

Notes on this clone: The read halts 3 residues ahead of the CDR3 end, with the missing end drawn from the germline J gene. The identical CDR3 is also encoded by other nucleotide sequences in the sample. The rearrangement uses TRBV7-2 and TRBJ1-4, with 9 bases lining up with TRBD1. J lost 6 bases, V lost 5 bases, and 4 bases had no gene match. From germline, CDR1 is SGHTA and CDR2 FQGNSA. The CDR3 loop spans 14 amino acids. The CDR3 loop reads CASSLDRGDEKLFF. CDR3 bases read: TGTGCCAGCAGCCTCGACAGGGGGGATGAAAAA.

CDR3: CASSRDRGSYNEQFF. CDR3 DNA, as far as it was read: TGTGCCAGCAGTCGGGACAGGGGGTCCTACAATGAG. J is TRBJ2-1 and V is TRBV6-2 or TRBV6-3; 11 nucleotides align to TRBD1. The read gets to within 3 residues of the CDR3 end, and the germline J gene fills in the rest. This CDR3 is built from 15 residues. J was trimmed by 1 base and V by 5 bases; bases with no gene match: 1. CDR1 and CDR2 (germline): MNHEY, SVGEGT.

With respect to this clone: The observed sequence ends 3 residues before the CDR3 terminus, with the missing tail filled in from the germline J gene. This chain connects TRBV19 to TRBJ1-6; the match to TRBD1 covers 8 bases. The CDR3 is 14 residues long. Losses at the gene ends were 10 bases for V and 5 bases for J; bases not matched to a gene: 7. Germline CDR1 is LNHDA and CDR2 is SQIVND (reference sequence). CDR3 sequence: CATNRGGNNSPLHF. The CDR3 DNA, read in part, is TGTGCCACCAACAGGGGGGGCAATAATTCACCC.

As regards this clone: Read sequence stops 3 residues before the CDR3 end, and the germline J gene provides the missing end. The chain uses TRBV7-6 and TRBJ1-5; D unclear. Trimming pared 4 bases from V and 1 base from J, leaving 5 bases between. Germline CDR1 is SGHVS and CDR2 is FNYEAQ. This CDR3 is built from 13 residues. The CDR3 reads CASSSGSNQPQHF. Incomplete CDR3 DNA: TGTGCCAGCAGCTCAGGAAGCAATCAGCCC. The full variable domain, rest sourced from reference TRBV7-6 and TRBJ1-5, is GAGVSQSPRYKVTKRGQDVALRCDPISGHVSLYWYRQALGQGPEFLTYFNYEAQQDKSGLPNDRFSAERPEGSISTLTIQRTEQRDSAMYRCASSSGSNQPQHFGDGTRLSIL.

Measured by frequency, this clone is medium-sized. The read stops 3 residues short of the end of the CDR3; the missing end is completed from the germline J gene. The chain uses TRBV19 and TRBJ1-1; 7 bases line up with TRBD1. Germline V CDR1 and CDR2: LNHDA, SQIVND (reference sequence). This CDR3 contains 16 residues. The trim removed 4 bases at V and 0 bases at J, leaving 8 bases unmatched. CDR3 DNA, as far as it was read: TGTGCCAGTAGTAACCGTGGGACAGTTGTGAACACTGAA. Residues: CASSNRGTVVNTE. The whole CDR3 is CASSNRGTVVNTEAFF.

Remarks on this clone: The read ends 3 residues shy of where the CDR3 ends; the end is completed using the germline J gene. This chain connects TRBV5-1 to TRBJ2-7, with D possibly being TRBD1 (5 bases). The germline gives CDR1 SGHRS, CDR2 YFSETQ. V shed 4 bases and J shed 6 bases, with 20 bases lying between them. CDR3 length: 15 amino acids. The CDR3 loop is CASSDEQVGVGEQYF. CDR3 bases read: TGCGCCAGCAGCGATGAACAGGTTGGGGTTGGCGAG.

Comments on this clone: The read ends 3 residues before the CDR3 terminus; that terminus is restored from the germline J gene. The genes are TRBV7-2 and TRBJ1-5; D is perhaps TRBD1 (6 bases). This CDR3 comprises 15 residues. CDR1 and CDR2 (germline): SGHTA, FQGNSA. The ends were cut back, 1 base at V and 5 bases at J, with 12 bases in the middle. The DNA read from the CDR3 is TGTGCCAGCAGCTTAGTGTTCAGGGGCGATCAGCCC. Translation: CASSLVFRGDQP. The entire CDR3 is CASSLVFRGDQPQHF.

Remarks on this clone: The read gets to within 3 residues of the CDR3 end, and the germline J gene fills in the rest. The chain carries TRBV7-2 and TRBJ1-2; D possibly corresponds to TRBD1 (5 bases). The CDR3 sequence is 13 residues long. From germline, CDR1 is SGHTA and CDR2 FQGNSA. V lost 5 bases and J lost 4, with 11 bases in between. The CDR3 bases that were read are TGTGCCAGCAGCCGACAGTCCTCCTATGGC. It yields the protein CASSRQSSYG. From start to end, the CDR3 is CASSRQSSYGYTF.

About this clone itself: With the read ending 3 residues before the CDR3 end, the germline J gene is used to fill in that end. V is TRBV13 and J is TRBJ1-5; D might be TRBD1 (6 bases). Germline V gene data show CDR1 as PRHDT and CDR2 as FYEKMQ (reference sequence). V dropped 5 bases and J dropped 3 bases, with 17 bases sitting between them. The CDR3 covers 16 residues. CDR3 in amino acids: CASSHKQGNVNQPQHF. CDR3 DNA, as far as it was read: TGTGCCAGCAGCCATAAACAGGGTAACGTCAATCAGCCC.

A word on this clone: The read ends 3 residues shy of where the CDR3 ends; the end is completed using the germline J gene. This chain uses TRBV9 with TRBJ2-1, with unresolved D. Germline CDR1 is SGDLS and CDR2 is YYNGEE. The CDR3 sequence is 11 residues long. Trimming took off 3 bases at V and 8 bases at J, with 6 bases between the two ends. The CDR3: CASSASYEQFF. The sequenced CDR3 bases are TGTGCCAGCAGCGCCTCGTATGAG. Filled out from reference TRBV9 and TRBJ2-1, the complete variable domain reads DSGVTQTPKHLITATGQRVTLRCSPRSGDLSVYWYQQSLDQGLQFLIQYYNGEERAKGNILERFSAQQFPDLHSELNLSSLELGDSALYFCASSASYEQFFGPGTRLTVL.

Concerning this clone itself: The CDR3 goes on 3 residues after the read ends, and that part is filled in from the germline J gene. This chain joins TRBV10-3 and TRBJ1-3; a weak D match, TRBD1 (5 bases). This CDR3 contains 14 residues. CDR1 ENHRY and CDR2 SYGVKD come from the germline V gene. Incomplete CDR3 DNA: TGTGCCATCAGTGACAGGGCCAGATTTTTTGGC. Its protein product is CAISDRARFFG. The whole CDR3 sequence reads CAISDRARFFGIYF.

As concerns this clone: The sequence runs out 3 residues before the end of the CDR3; the remainder is reconstructed from the germline J gene. J is TRBJ1-1 and V is TRBV27, with no clear D. CDR3 size: 12 residues. Per the germline V gene, CDR1 is MNHEY and CDR2 is SMNVEV (reference sequence). The CDR3 region is CASSALTGLAFF. CDR3 DNA, as far as it was read: TGTGCCAGCAGTGCGCTTACTGGTTTA.

Comment on this clone: The CDR3 goes on 3 residues after the read ends, and that part is filled in from the germline J gene. The rearrangement links TRBV6-2 or TRBV6-3 to TRBJ1-1; a possible D gene is TRBD1 (5 bases). Germline V CDR1 and CDR2: MNHEY, SVGEGT. Between the trimmed V and J ends, which lost 5 bases and 4 bases, there was a span of 17 bases. This CDR3 has 15 residues. CDR3 residues: CASSRSAGISTEAFF. The covered CDR3 bases are TGTGCCAGCAGTAGGTCGGCAGGGATTAGCACTGAA.

On this clone itself: At one of its ends the junction is not consistent with the germline gene, which may arise from a read error. The DNA ends 3 residues before the CDR3 does, and the rest of the CDR3 is filled in from the germline J gene. The V and J genes are TRBV12-5 and TRBJ1-3, with D tentatively TRBD1 (6 bases). CDR1 is LGHNT and CDR2 is FRNRAP in the germline V gene. CDR3 size: 15 residues. The sequenced CDR3 bases are TGTGCTAGTGGGCAACAGGGCGTCTCTGGAAACAAC. Translated: CASGQQGVSGNN. The full CDR3 reads CASGQQGVSGNNIYF.

In regard to this clone: The CDR3 end is not reached by the read, which stops 3 residues before it; the germline J gene fills it in. The chain is built from TRBV20-1 and TRBJ1-6; TRBD1 might be the D (6 bases). Germline CDR1 and CDR2: DFQATT and SNEGSKA (reference sequence). The V end lost 2 bases, the J end lost 2 bases, and 10 bases lay between the germline ends. The CDR3 is 15 residues long. CDR3 sequence reads: CSARPGVTYNSPLHF. CDR3 DNA, as far as it was read: TGCAGTGCTAGACCAGGGGTTACCTATAATTCACCC.

Comments on this clone: Read data end 3 residues before the CDR3 end; the end is taken from the germline J gene. This chain uses TRBV7-6 with TRBJ2-4; 12 bases are shared with TRBD2. V was clipped by 5 bases and J by 0 bases; unmatched bases: 2. Germline V gene sequence: CDR1 SGHVS, CDR2 FNYEAQ. The CDR3 consists of 16 residues. CDR3 DNA, as far as it was read: TGTGCCAGCAGCGCACTAGCGGGGGGAGCCAAAAACATT. Protein: CASSALAGGAKNI. The complete CDR3 protein is CASSALAGGAKNIQYF.

Note on this clone: The missing CDR3 end, 3 residues past where the read stops, is filled in from the germline J gene. The chain has TRBV11-2 and TRBJ2-1, with 7 bases fitting TRBD1. This CDR3 spans 14 amino acids. Germline loops: CDR1 SGHAT, CDR2 FQNNGV. J was trimmed by 7 bases and V by 5 bases; bases with no gene match: 8. CDR3 in amino acids: CASSLANRGNEQFF. The covered CDR3 bases are TGTGCCAGCAGCCTGGCAAACAGGGGAAATGAG.

On this clone itself: Read data end 3 residues before the CDR3 end; the end is taken from the germline J gene. This chain uses TRBV27 with TRBJ2-5; TRBD2 might be the D (5 bases). Germline V gene lookup returns CDR1 MNHEY and CDR2 SMNVEV (reference sequence). Trimming took off 6 bases at V and 5 bases at J, with 16 bases between the two ends. This CDR3 has 14 residues. Partial CDR3 DNA: TGTGCCAGCAGCCGGGGATCGGGTTGGGAGACC. Translation: CASSRGSGWET. The whole CDR3 protein is CASSRGSGWETQYF.

Comment on this clone: The CDR3 end is not reached by the read, which stops 3 residues before it; the germline J gene fills it in. The chain has TRBV30 and TRBJ1-5, with a possible D match to TRBD1 (6 bases). Deletions cut 3 bases from V and 6 bases from J, with 12 bases between. The CDR3 is 13 amino acids. Germline-derived CDR1 and CDR2 are GTSNPN and SVGIG (reference sequence). The chain's CDR3 is CAWSQGRAQPQHF. The part of the CDR3 DNA that was read is TGTGCCTGGAGCCAGGGGCGCGCTCAGCCC.

With respect to this clone: Sequencing ends 3 residues short of the CDR3 end; the germline J gene provides the rest. J is TRBJ1-4 and V is TRBV5-1; TRBD1 aligns across 8 bases. Germline CDR1 is SGHRS and CDR2 is YFSETQ. Unmatched junction bases numbered 13, after V lost 6 bases and J lost 9 bases. The CDR3 covers 15 residues. This CDR3 is CASTNDGTGLQKLFF. CDR3 DNA (partial): TGCGCCAGCACTAACGACGGGACAGGACTCCAAAAA. The full variable domain, with the rest looked up from reference TRBV5-1 and TRBJ1-4, is KAGVTQTPRYLIKTRGQQVTLSCSPISGHRSVSWYQQTPGQGLQFLFEYFSETQRNKGNFPGRFSGRQFSNSRSEMNVSTLELGDSALYLCASTNDGTGLQKLFFGSGTQLSVL.

Turning to this clone: Read coverage stops 3 residues before the CDR3 terminus; the germline J gene supplies the remainder. This chain connects TRBV5-1 to TRBJ1-2, with TRBD1 as a possible D gene (5 bases). Trimming shortened V by 3 bases and J by 3 bases, and 12 bases separated the two germline ends. The germline CDR1 and CDR2 sequences are SGHRS and YFSETQ. The CDR3 runs to 14 residues. CDR3 sequence: CASSSDPTDYGYTF. CDR3 DNA, as far as it was read: TGCGCCAGCAGCTCGGATCCGACAGACTATGGC.